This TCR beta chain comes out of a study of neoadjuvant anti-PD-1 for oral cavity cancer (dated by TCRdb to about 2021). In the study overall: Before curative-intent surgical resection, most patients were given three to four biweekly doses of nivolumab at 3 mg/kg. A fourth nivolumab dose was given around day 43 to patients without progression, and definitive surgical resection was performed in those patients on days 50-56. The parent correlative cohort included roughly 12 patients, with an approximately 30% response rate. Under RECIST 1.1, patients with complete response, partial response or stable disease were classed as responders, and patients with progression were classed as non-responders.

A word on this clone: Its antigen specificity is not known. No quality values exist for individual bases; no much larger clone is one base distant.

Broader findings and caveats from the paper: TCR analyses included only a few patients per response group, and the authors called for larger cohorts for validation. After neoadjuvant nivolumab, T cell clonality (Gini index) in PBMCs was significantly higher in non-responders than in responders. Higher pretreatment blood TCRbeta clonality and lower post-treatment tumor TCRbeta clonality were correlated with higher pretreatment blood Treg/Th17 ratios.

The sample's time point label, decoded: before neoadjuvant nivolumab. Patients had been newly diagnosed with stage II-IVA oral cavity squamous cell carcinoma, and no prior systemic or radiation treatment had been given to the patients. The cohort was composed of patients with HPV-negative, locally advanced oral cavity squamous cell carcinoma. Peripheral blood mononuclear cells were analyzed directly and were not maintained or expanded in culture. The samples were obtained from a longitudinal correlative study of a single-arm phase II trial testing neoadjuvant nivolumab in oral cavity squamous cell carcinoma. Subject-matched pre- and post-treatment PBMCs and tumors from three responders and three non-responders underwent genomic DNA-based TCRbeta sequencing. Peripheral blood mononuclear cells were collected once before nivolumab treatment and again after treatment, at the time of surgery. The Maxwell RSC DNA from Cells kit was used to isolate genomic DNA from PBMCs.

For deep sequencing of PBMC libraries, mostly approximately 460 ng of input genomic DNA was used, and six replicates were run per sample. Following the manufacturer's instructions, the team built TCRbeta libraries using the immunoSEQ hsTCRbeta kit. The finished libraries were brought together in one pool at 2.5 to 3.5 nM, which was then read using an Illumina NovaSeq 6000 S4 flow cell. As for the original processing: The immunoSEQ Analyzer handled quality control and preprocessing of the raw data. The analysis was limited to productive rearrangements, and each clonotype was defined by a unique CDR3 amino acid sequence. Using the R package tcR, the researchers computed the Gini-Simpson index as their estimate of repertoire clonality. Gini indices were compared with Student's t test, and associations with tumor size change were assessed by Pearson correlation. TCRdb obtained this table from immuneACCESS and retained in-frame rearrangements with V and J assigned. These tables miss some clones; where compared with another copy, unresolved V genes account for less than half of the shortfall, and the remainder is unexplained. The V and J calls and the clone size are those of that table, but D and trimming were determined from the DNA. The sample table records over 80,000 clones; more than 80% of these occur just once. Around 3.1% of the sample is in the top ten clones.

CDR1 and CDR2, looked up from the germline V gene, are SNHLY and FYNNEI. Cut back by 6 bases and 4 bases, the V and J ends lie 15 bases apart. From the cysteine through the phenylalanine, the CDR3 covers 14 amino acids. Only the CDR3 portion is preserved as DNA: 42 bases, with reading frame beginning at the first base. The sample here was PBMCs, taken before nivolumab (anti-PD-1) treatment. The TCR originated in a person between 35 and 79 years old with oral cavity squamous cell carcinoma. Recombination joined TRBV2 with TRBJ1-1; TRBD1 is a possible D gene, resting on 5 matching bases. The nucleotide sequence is TGTGCCAGCAGGAATAGCGGGCAGGGCACTGAAGCTTTCTTT. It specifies CASRNSGQGTEAFF. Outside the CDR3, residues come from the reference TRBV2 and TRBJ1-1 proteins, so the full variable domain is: EPEVTQTPSHQVTQMGQEVILRCVPISNHLYFYWYRQILGQKVEFLVSFYNNEISEKSEIFDDQFSVERPDGSNFTLKIRSTKLEDSAMYFCASRNSGQGTEAFFGQGTRLTVV.